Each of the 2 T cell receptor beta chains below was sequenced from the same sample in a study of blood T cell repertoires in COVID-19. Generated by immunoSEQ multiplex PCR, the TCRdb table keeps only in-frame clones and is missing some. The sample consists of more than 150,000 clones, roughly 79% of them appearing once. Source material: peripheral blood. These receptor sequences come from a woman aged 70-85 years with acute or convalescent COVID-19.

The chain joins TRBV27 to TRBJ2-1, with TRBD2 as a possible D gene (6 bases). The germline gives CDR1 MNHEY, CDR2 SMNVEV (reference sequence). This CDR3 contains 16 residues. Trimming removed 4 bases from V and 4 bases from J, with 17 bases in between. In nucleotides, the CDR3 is TGTGCCAGCAGTTCCACGACGGGACTGCTTTACAATGAGCAGTTCTTC. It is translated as CASSSTTGLLYNEQFF.

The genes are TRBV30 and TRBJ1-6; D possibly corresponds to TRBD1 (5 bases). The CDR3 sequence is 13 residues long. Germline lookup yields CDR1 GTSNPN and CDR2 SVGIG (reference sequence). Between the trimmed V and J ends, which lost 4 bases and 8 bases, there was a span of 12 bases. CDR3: CAWKQADYSPLHF. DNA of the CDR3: TGTGCCTGGAAACAGGCTGACTATTCACCCCTCCACTTT.